Following are 25 T cell receptor beta chains from one sample sequenced in a study of shared clonotypes between healthy human individuals. Method: immunoSEQ multiplex PCR; TCRdb's copy keeps in-frame clones and lacks some. The sample lists 950,000 to 1,100,000 clones, 75% to 85% seen once, with around 0.6% in the top ten. What was sequenced was memory CD4+ T cells from PBMCs. Described subset: CD45RA-negative fraction. The receptors were sampled from a man aged 18 to 30 in good health. Some clones in this sample may be carry-over from other donors' samples.

This chain connects TRBV11-2 to TRBJ2-3; the D is unclear. This CDR3 is built from 14 residues. Looked up from germline, CDR1 is SGHAT and CDR2 is FQNNGV. V shed 5 bases and J shed 2 bases, with 11 bases lying between them. The DNA of the CDR3 is TGTGCCAGCAGCCCGTGGACGGCCACAGATACGCAGTATTTT. Its protein is CASSPWTATDTQYF.

This chain connects TRBV27 to TRBJ2-5; possibly TRBD1 or TRBD2 for D (5 bases each). The CDR3 spans 13 residues. Trimming took off 3 bases at V and 2 bases at J, with 7 bases between the two ends. Germline loops: CDR1 MNHEY, CDR2 SMNVEV (reference sequence). CDR3: CASSLGPQETQYF. The CDR3 nucleotides are TGTGCCAGCAGTTTGGGACCACAAGAGACCCAGTACTTC.

The gene calls are TRBV11-2 and TRBJ1-1; the D is unclear. Trimming removed 5 bases from V and 2 bases from J, with 15 bases in between. Germline V gene data show CDR1 as SGHAT and CDR2 as FQNNGV. The CDR3 runs to 15 residues. CDR3 protein: CASSHKLSVNTEAFF. Here the CDR3 DNA reads TGTGCCAGCAGCCATAAACTATCCGTAAACACTGAAGCTTTCTTT.

This chain links TRBV7-2 with TRBJ2-7; D is perhaps TRBD1 (5 bases). The CDR3 has 16 amino acids. The germline V gene encodes CDR1 SGHTA and CDR2 FQGNSA. The germline V and J ends were trimmed by 6 bases and 7 bases, with 25 bases remaining between them. CDR3 DNA sequence: TGTGCCAGCAGTTCATTTAGGCTAACAGGCTCTGGAGAGCAGTACTTC. Protein product: CASSSFRLTGSGEQYF.

This clone was found a few times. The chain links TRBV5-1 to TRBJ2-1; D is possibly TRBD1 or TRBD2 (6 bases each). Trimming left V 3 bases short and J 4 bases short, with 17 bases between. The length of the CDR3 is 16 residues. Looked up from germline, CDR1 is SGHRS and CDR2 is YFSETQ. DNA of the CDR3: TGCGCCAGCAGCTCGACGGTCCAGGGGAGGTACAATGAGCAGTTCTTC. It encodes CASSSTVQGRYNEQFF.

The chain combines TRBV2 with TRBJ2-2; D perhaps matches TRBD2 (6 bases). This CDR3 is built from 15 residues. Trimming cost V 7 bases and J 1 base, with 13 bases left between them. Germline assignment: CDR1 SNHLY and CDR2 FYNNEI. CDR3 residues: CASTRREQNTGELFF. In DNA form, the CDR3 reads TGTGCCAGCACTAGGAGGGAGCAGAACACCGGGGAGCTGTTTTTT.

The J gene is TRBJ1-4, the V gene TRBV5-4; D not resolved. The CDR3 is 15 amino acids. Trimming took off 0 bases at V and 0 bases at J, with 6 bases between the two ends. The germline V gene has CDR1 SGHNT and CDR2 YYREEE (reference sequence). The CDR3 reads CASSLGRSTNEKLFF. The CDR3 nucleotides read TGTGCCAGCAGCTTGGGGAGGTCAACTAATGAAAAACTGTTTTTT.

The rearrangement links TRBV18 to TRBJ1-5; the match to TRBD1 covers 7 bases. The CDR3 spans 16 residues. The V segment lost 0 bases and the J segment 6 bases; nucleotides outside the gene matches: 8. The germline V gene encodes CDR1 KGHSH and CDR2 LQKENI. The CDR3 protein is CASSPPSGGTGQPQHF. In DNA, the CDR3 is TGTGCCAGCTCACCACCATCAGGGGGAACGGGTCAGCCCCAGCATTTT.

J is TRBJ2-1 and V is TRBV9; 8 positions agree with TRBD2. Germline CDR1 and CDR2: SGDLS and YYNGEE. After removal of 2 bases from V and 0 bases from J, the junction contained 4 bases not matched to a gene. This CDR3 is built from 16 residues. The chain's CDR3 is CASSVSGSSSYNEQFF. The DNA for the CDR3 is TGTGCCAGCAGCGTGAGCGGGAGTTCCTCCTACAATGAGCAGTTCTTC.

This clone occurred many times. This rearrangement joins TRBV4-2 to TRBJ2-2; 8 nucleotides align to TRBD2. V lost 1 base, J lost 4 bases, and 5 bases stayed unmatched. This CDR3 spans 16 amino acids. In germline, CDR1 is LGHNA, CDR2 YNFKEQ. As DNA, the CDR3 is TGTGCCAGCAGCCAAGCGGAGCGGGAGAGCACCGGGGAGCTGTTTTTT. Protein sequence: CASSQAERESTGELFF.

This clone was recorded only once. This chain uses TRBV28 with TRBJ2-1, with D perhaps TRBD2 (6 bases). The germline V gene has CDR1 MDHEN and CDR2 SYDVKM. This CDR3 is built from 14 residues. V was clipped by 6 bases and J by 2 bases, with 11 bases between them. The DNA for the CDR3 is TGTGCCAGCAGCCCTAGCGAGACCTACAATGAGCAGTTCTTC. Protein: CASSPSETYNEQFF.

This clone came up a few times. The chain combines TRBV20-1 with TRBJ1-2; D gene ambiguous. Germline values: CDR1 DFQATT, CDR2 SNEGSKA (reference sequence). The CDR3 length is 10 residues. Deletions cut 6 bases from V and 5 bases from J, with 7 bases between. Written as DNA, the CDR3 is TGCAGTGCGGTGGAGTATGGCTACACCTTC. Its translation: CSAVEYGYTF.

Worth noting for this clone: The sample holds other DNA sequences that translate to the same CDR3. The chain couples TRBV4-3 to TRBJ2-7, with TRBD1 matching 10 bases. Germline CDR1 and CDR2: LGHNA and YSLEER. V trimming: 4 bases; J trimming: 3 bases; junction bases outside the gene matches: 15. The CDR3 runs to 18 residues. The CDR3 DNA follows: TGCGCCAGCAGCCCCACTCCGGGACAGGGGATTCCGAACTACGAGCAGTACTTC. It yields the protein CASSPTPGQGIPNYEQYF.

This chain links TRBV28 with TRBJ1-1; TRBD1 is a possible D gene (5 bases). The CDR3 has 15 amino acids. The ends were cut back, 7 bases at V and 7 bases at J, with 22 bases in the middle. CDR1 and CDR2 (germline): MDHEN, SYDVKM. The CDR3 here is CASNAGAALLGEAFF. In nucleotides, the CDR3 is TGTGCCAGCAACGCTGGGGCAGCTCTCTTGGGTGAAGCTTTCTTT.

The J gene is TRBJ1-1, the V gene TRBV4-1, with 9 bases aligning to TRBD1. V lost 2 bases, J lost 11 bases, and 15 bases stayed unmatched. In germline, CDR1 is MGHRA, CDR2 YSYEKL. The CDR3 is 16 amino acids. CDR3 in amino acids: CASSQQSWGQGSLAFF. The CDR3 DNA sequence: TGCGCCAGCAGCCAACAGAGCTGGGGACAGGGTAGTCTGGCTTTCTTT.

The chain carries TRBV28 and TRBJ2-7; TRBD1 matches 9 bases. Germline loops: CDR1 MDHEN, CDR2 SYDVKM. This CDR3 comprises 15 residues. The V and J ends lost 4 bases and 2 bases, in that order; junction bases with no gene match: 6. In DNA form, the CDR3 reads TGTGCCAGCAGTTCCCTCGGACAGGGGACCTACGAGCAGTACTTC. This sequence encodes CASSSLGQGTYEQYF.

The gene calls are TRBV7-8 and TRBJ1-5; D gene unclear. Germline CDR1 and CDR2: SGHVS and FQNEAQ. CDR3 length equals 15 residues. V gave up 9 bases and J gave up 1 base, with 16 bases separating them. The CDR3 region is CARDAKTLSNQPQHF. The CDR3 nucleotides read TGTGCCAGGGATGCAAAGACACTCAGCAATCAGCCCCAGCATTTT.

The chain combines TRBV2 with TRBJ1-5; a weak D match, TRBD1 (5 bases). Trimming pared 7 bases from V and 2 bases from J, leaving 12 bases between. CDR3 length: 14 residues. Germline CDR1 and CDR2: SNHLY and FYNNEI. This chain's CDR3 is CASKAGTGNQPQHF. CDR3 DNA: TGTGCCAGCAAAGCGGGGACGGGCAATCAGCCCCAGCATTTT.

This clone was seen a handful of times. J is TRBJ2-3 and V is TRBV28; D perhaps matches TRBD2 (6 bases). The CDR3 has 14 amino acids. The V gene's germline CDR1 is MDHEN and CDR2 SYDVKM. The germline V and J ends were trimmed by 6 bases and 5 bases, with 15 bases remaining between them. CDR3 bases: TGTGCCAGCAGGGGACCGGGAGAGAGAGATACGCAGTATTTT. Encoded protein: CASRGPGERDTQYF.

The rearrangement links TRBV12-5 to TRBJ2-2, with D perhaps TRBD1 (5 bases). Trimming pared 4 bases from V and 3 bases from J, leaving 9 bases between. Germline assignment: CDR1 LGHNT and CDR2 FRNRAP. CDR3 length: 14 amino acids. CDR3 nucleotides: TGTGCTAGTGGTTCTGGACAATACACCGGGGAGCTGTTTTTT. Translation: CASGSGQYTGELFF.

V gene TRBV30 combines with J gene TRBJ2-7, with TRBD2 as a possible D gene (5 bases). Germline CDR1 reads GTSNPN; CDR2 reads SVGIG (reference sequence). The CDR3 is made up of 13 amino acids. V lost 1 base, J lost 2 bases, and 9 bases lay in between. CDR3 amino acids: CAWSGGNAYEQYF. The CDR3 DNA reads TGTGCCTGGAGTGGAGGGAACGCCTACGAGCAGTACTTC.

This clone was picked up many times. Additional DNA sequences in this sample encode the identical CDR3. The V gene is TRBV30, the J gene TRBJ2-5; 12 positions agree with TRBD2. Germline-derived CDR1 and CDR2 are GTSNPN and SVGIG (reference sequence). This CDR3 has 13 amino acids. The ends lost 2 bases at V and 5 bases at J; junction bases unmatched: 0. This CDR3 is CAWSTSGRETQYF. CDR3 coding DNA: TGTGCCTGGAGTACTAGCGGGAGGGAGACCCAGTACTTC.

This chain links TRBV30 with TRBJ2-5, with 7 bases identical to TRBD2. CDR1 and CDR2 from the germline V gene are GTSNPN and SVGIG (reference sequence). V was pared by 5 bases and J by 5 bases, with 8 bases of the junction left unmatched. The CDR3 runs to 13 residues. CDR3 sequence: CAWRAGVEETQYF. DNA for the CDR3: TGTGCCTGGCGGGCGGGAGTGGAGGAGACCCAGTACTTC.

The genes are TRBV18 and TRBJ2-5; weak D call: TRBD2 (6 bases). Per germline, CDR1 KGHSH and CDR2 LQKENI. V was cut by 6 bases and J by 2 bases, with 28 bases left in between. The CDR3 consists of 19 residues. CDR3 loop: CASSRPSSAGYGTQETQYF. DNA for the CDR3: TGTGCCAGCTCCCGTCCGAGTTCCGCCGGGTATGGGACTCAAGAGACCCAGTACTTC.

This clone was recorded only once. The chain combines TRBV28 with TRBJ1-3; the D is unclear. V gave up 3 bases and J gave up 2 bases, with 5 bases separating them. The V gene's germline CDR1 is MDHEN and CDR2 SYDVKM. This CDR3 has 13 residues. The CDR3 spells CASSFLAGNTIYF. The DNA for the CDR3 is TGTGCCAGCAGTTTTTTGGCTGGAAACACCATATATTTT.